This section outlines one TCR beta chain sequence together with its context. Across roughly 25 US areas, participants ranged in age from about 18 to 90 years. Germline V CDR1 and CDR2: SGHTA, FQGNSA. Trimming cost V 6 bases and J 5 bases; bases outside gene matches: 8. CDR3 length: 15 residues. Original methodology: Amplification of reference gene primers was used by the study to estimate nucleated cell counts. Libraries were prepared by immunoSEQ multiplex PCR; TCRdb keeps only in-frame clonotypes and omits some of them. The DNA gave D and trimming, while V, J and clone size come from that table. The data show roughly 360,000 clones, roughly 80% seen once. The sample belongs to a study of blood T cell repertoires in COVID-19. Study in general: Italy, Spain and the United States were the sources of the convalescent and acute COVID-19 samples. Sources were T cells, B-cell-depleted T cells, or PBMCs; the material itself was cDNA or gDNA.

Sequencing was performed on PBMCs or T cells enriched from blood (not recorded which). The origin of this receptor is a woman between 50 and 59 years old who had recovered from COVID-19. The V call is TRBV7-2, the J call TRBJ2-2, with 8 nucleotides matching TRBD2. The CDR3: CASRTSGLRTGELFF. CDR3 in DNA: TGTGCCAGCAGAACTAGCGGCCTACGGACCGGGGAGCTGTTTTTT. Filled out from reference TRBV7-2 and TRBJ2-2, the complete variable domain reads GAGVSQSPSNKVTEKGKDVELRCDPISGHTALYWYRQSLGQGLEFLIYFQGNSAPDKSGLPSDRFSAERTGGSVSTLTIQRTQQEDSAVYLCASRTSGLRTGELFFGEGSRLTVL.